The sample holds a few counts of the clone carrying this T cell receptor (beta chain). The target antigen is unknown. CDR1 MNHEY and CDR2 SMNVEV come from the germline V gene (reference sequence). The CDR3 has 13 amino acids. The data belong to a study of blood T cells in healthy people across ages. Study observations and caveats: Naive T cell percentage strongly correlated with TCR beta diversity.

It was with a sample-barcoded 5' primer and a J-beta primer mix that a second PCR of roughly 7 to 12 cycles was run. A template-switch adaptor that had 12 random nucleotides put a tag on each cDNA molecule. TCRdb reprocessed the 5' RACE reads with MiXCR, giving one entry per CDR3 protein. Of roughly 800,000 distinct CDR3 sequences in the sample, 20% to 25% were seen once. This sample was shared with a second study, whose subject was T cells of mothers and their children. This second study notes: A few healthy Caucasian mothers served as donors, and their six children did as well. The second PCR used the M1S primer, and this primer added sample barcodes and 2-4 random nucleotides.

The chain carries TRBV27 and TRBJ2-1, with D possibly TRBD2 on 6 matching bases. TRBJ2-5 explains the end of the DNA better; the J call may be wrong. Material: blood. The clonotype originates from a boy younger than 18 in good health. CDR3 sequence: CAPSLVRGETQYF. The CDR3, as DNA: TGTGCCCCCTCCCTTGTGCGGGGAGAGACCCAGTACTTC.